This T cell receptor (beta chain) was retrieved from a study of chemoradiotherapy in HPV16-positive cancers. Unmatched junction bases numbered 12, after V lost 1 base and J lost 6 bases. In germline, CDR1 is SGHTA, CDR2 FQGNSA. The length of the CDR3 is 17 residues. TCRdb's table, derived via immunoSEQ multiplex PCR, lists solely in-frame clones and lacks some. The sample has about 7,000 clones, 82% seen once. This receptor was obtained from a human donor with HPV-associated anogenital cancer. Sequences were derived from tumor tissue, sampled from a patient who underwent chemoradiotherapy. This chain connects TRBV7-2 to TRBJ1-2; the match to TRBD1 covers 9 bases. The CDR3 DNA reads as TGTGCCAGCAGCTTAGGCCCCGCAATACAGGGGGCAGATGGCTACACCTTC. Its translation is CASSLGPAIQGADGYTF.